The rows below give T cell receptor beta chains drawn from one sample of a study of siplizumab effects on memory and regulatory T cells. Clones were read by immunoSEQ multiplex PCR, and TCRdb kept only the in-frame ones, dropping some. This sample has fewer than 120,000 clones; about nine tenths occur once, and the top ten carry 1% to 1.5%. The sample consisted of CD4+ T cells sorted from blood. These receptors were collected from a human donor in good health. CDR3s include the opening cysteine and the closing phenylalanine or tryptophan. D genes are given only for firm matches. Not all rows give a size; the values are once, few, many and, for expanded clones, a class.

>once|TRBD1|TRBJ1-4|TRBV10-3
TGTGCCATCGGTTCAGGGACAGACGATGAAAAACTGTTTTTT
CAIGSGTDDEKLFF
>-|-|TRBJ1-4|TRBV5-4
TGTGCCAGCAGCTCATACGGTGAAAAACTGTTTTTT
CASSSYGEKLFF
>-|-|TRBJ2-1|TRBV11-3
TGTGCCAGCAGCTTCCGCCAGGACAATGAGCAGTTCTTC
CASSFRQDNEQFF
>-|-|TRBJ2-2|TRBV5-1
TGCGCCAGCAGCTTCGGTGGGACCGGGGAGCTGTTTTTT
CASSFGGTGELFF
>-|-|TRBJ1-2|TRBV28
TGTGCCAGCAGTTTATCAGGGTACGGCTACACCTTC
CASSLSGYGYTF
>-|-|TRBJ1-4|TRBV19
TGTGCCAGTAGTCCGCAGCAGGGTCAAACTAATGAAAAACTGTTTTTT
CASSPQQGQTNEKLFF
>-|-|TRBJ1-1|TRBV5-4
TGTGCCAGCAGCTTAGGGACTGCGAACACTGAAGCTTTCTTT
CASSLGTANTEAFF
>-|TRBD1|TRBJ2-5|TRBV10-3
TGTGCCACGAACCGACAGGGGACACAAGAGACCCAGTACTTC
CATNRQGTQETQYF
>-|TRBD2|TRBJ2-3|TRBV9
TGTGCCAGCAGCCCGCGCAGGGTGAGCGGGGGGCGGCCAGATACGCAGTATTTT
CASSPRRVSGGRPDTQYF
>-|-|TRBJ2-2|TRBV5-5
TGTGCCAGCAGCTCCGGGGTGGTATTCACCGGGGAGCTGTTTTTT
CASSSGVVFTGELFF
>-|-|TRBJ1-1|TRBV6-1
TGTGCCAGCAGTGAATTACCGGCTGAAGCTTTCTTT
CASSELPAEAFF
>-|TRBD1|TRBJ2-1|TRBV7-9
TGTGCCAGCAGCCGACAGGGTCCTTACAATGAGCAGTTCTTC
CASSRQGPYNEQFF
>-|-|TRBJ2-1|TRBV5-4
TGTGCCAGCAGCTTGGAACTAGCCAACTACAATGAGCAGTTCTTC
CASSLELANYNEQFF
>few|TRBD2|TRBJ2-2|TRBV5-1
TGCGCCAGCACCCCAGGACTAGCGGGAGGAACCGGGGAGCTGTTTTTT
CASTPGLAGGTGELFF
>-|-|TRBJ2-7|TRBV7-9
TGTGCCAGCAGCGTCCAGTATCGATCTTCAGCGTCCGAGCAGTACTTC
CASSVQYRSSASEQYF
>-|-|TRBJ1-1|TRBV6-5
TGTGCCAGCAATAGGGGCGCTGAAGCTTTCTTT
CASNRGAEAFF
>-|TRBD1|TRBJ2-2|TRBV5-1
TGCGCCAGCAGCGTAAGACAGGGCGTACTGAACACCGGGGAGCTGTTTTTT
CASSVRQGVLNTGELFF
>once|TRBD1|TRBJ1-1|TRBV19
TGTGCCAGTAGTATCGGGAGGGGGCAAGGGGAAGCTTTCTTT
CASSIGRGQGEAFF
>-|-|TRBJ2-1|TRBV7-9
TGTGCCAGCAGCTTAGATTATCGTGAGCAGTTCTTC
CASSLDYREQFF
>-|TRBD1|TRBJ2-1|TRBV6-1
TGTGCCAGCAACCGACAGGGATGGGGGTACAATGAGCAGTTCTTC
CASNRQGWGYNEQFF
>-|-|TRBJ1-2|TRBV5-1
TGCGCCAGCACTCAGGGGACGGGGAACTATGGCTACACCTTC
CASTQGTGNYGYTF
>-|-|TRBJ2-3|TRBV5-1
TGCGCCAGCAGCCGAGTGTCAGATACGCAGTATTTT
CASSRVSDTQYF
>-|-|TRBJ2-5|TRBV28
TGTGCCAGCAGTTTATCGGGTGAGCAGTACTTC
CASSLSGEQYF
>-|-|TRBJ2-1|TRBV11-2
TGTGCCAGCAGCATTGGACAGTACAATGAGCAGTTCTTC
CASSIGQYNEQFF
>-|-|TRBJ1-6|TRBV19
TGTGCCAGTAGTATAGGAGGACCCCTCCACTTT
CASSIGGPLHF
>-|-|TRBJ1-1|TRBV27
TGTGCCAGCAGTCCAAAGGGCGCCCCGATTTACACTGAAGCTTTCTTT
CASSPKGAPIYTEAFF
>-|-|TRBJ2-7|TRBV19
TGTGCCAGTAGCTCTGAATCCTACGAGCAGTACTTC
CASSSESYEQYF
>-|TRBD1|TRBJ2-2|TRBV5-1
TGCGCCAGCAGCGTTTGGGGGACAGGGCACACCGGGGAGCTGTTTTTT
CASSVWGTGHTGELFF
>-|TRBD1|TRBJ2-7|TRBV14
TGTGCCAGCAGCCCTCGGACAGGGCAGGAAGAGCAGTACTTC
CASSPRTGQEEQYF
>-|TRBD2|TRBJ2-7|TRBV9
TGTGCCAGCAGCGTACGAGCGGGAGACTACGAGCAGTACTTC
CASSVRAGDYEQYF
>-|TRBD2|TRBJ2-7|TRBV7-9
TGTGCCAGCAGCCCGGGGACTAGCGCCCCTATAGAGCAGTACTTC
CASSPGTSAPIEQYF
>-|-|TRBJ2-1|TRBV11-2
TGTGCCAGCAGCCCTCTAGTCAATGAGCAGTTCTTC
CASSPLVNEQFF
>-|-|TRBJ1-4|TRBV6-1
TGTGCCAGCAGCCGGAATCCAGCAACTAATGAAAAACTGTTTTTT
CASSRNPATNEKLFF
>-|-|TRBJ2-5|TRBV5-4
TGTGCCAGCAGCATTGACGGGGAGACCCAGTACTTC
CASSIDGETQYF
>few|-|TRBJ1-1|TRBV7-9
TGTGCCACCTCGCGGGATAACACTGAAGCTTTCTTT
CATSRDNTEAFF
>-|-|TRBJ1-2|TRBV6-6
TGTGCCAGCAGGCCCGGGACGAACTATGGCTACACCTTC
CASRPGTNYGYTF
>-|-|TRBJ2-7|TRBV29-1
TGCAGCGTTCAAGAAGGGGGTATCTCCTACGAGCAGTACTTC
CSVQEGGISYEQYF
>-|-|TRBJ2-7|TRBV5-1
TGCGCCAGCAGGGTGCAGACAACCTCCTACGAGCAGTACTTC
CASRVQTTSYEQYF
>once|-|TRBJ1-3|TRBV6-5
TGTGCCAGCGTGAAGAGCGCTGGAAACACCATATATTTT
CASVKSAGNTIYF
>-|TRBD2|TRBJ2-3|TRBV18
TGTGCCAGCTCACCACTAGCGGGACCCAGCACAGATACGCAGTATTTT
CASSPLAGPSTDTQYF
>few|-|TRBJ1-1|TRBV7-3
TGTGCCAGCAGCTTAACGCCGAACACTGAAGCTTTCTTT
CASSLTPNTEAFF
>-|TRBD2|TRBJ2-2|TRBV6-4
TGTGCCAGCAGTGACTCGGGAGGGCAGACCGGGGAGCTGTTTTTT
CASSDSGGQTGELFF
>-|-|TRBJ2-7|TRBV23-1
TGCGCCAGCAGTCAAGGCTCACGAGACCACTACGAGCAGTACTTC
CASSQGSRDHYEQYF
>-|-|TRBJ1-1|TRBV4-1
TGCGCCAGCAGCACATGGACGGAGAACACTGAAGCTTTCTTT
CASSTWTENTEAFF
>-|-|TRBJ2-2|TRBV15
TGTGCCACCAGCAGACCCTCCGAAGGCACCGGGGAGCTGTTTTTT
CATSRPSEGTGELFF